These T cell receptor beta chains were read from a single sample in a study of T-cell memory formation after mild COVID-19. From the 5' RACE reads, TCRdb called clonotypes with MiXCR, one entry per CDR3 protein. This sample has 360,000 or so distinct CDR3 sequences, with 25% to 30% found just once. The sample consisted of PBMCs or a T cell subset sorted from them (not recorded which). The receptors derive from an adult woman who had mild COVID-19 (a few samples of this study predate the infection). Cell type and time point are not known. Each CDR3 is given with its conserved first and last residue. The order of the fields is J gene, V gene, clone size, D gene, CDR3 protein, CDR3 DNA. A D gene is named only where the DNA matches it firmly. A clone size is listed for some rows: how often the clone was seen (once, few, many), or a class if it is expanded.

J: TRBJ2-3; V: TRBV9; size: NA; D: NA; CDR3: CASSVRGRSGTDTQYF; DNA: TGTGCCAGCAGCGTCCGTGGACGGAGCGGAACAGATACGCAGTATTTT
J: TRBJ2-3; V: TRBV12-3/TRBV12-4; size: NA; D: NA; CDR3: CASSPSPGDTQYF; DNA: TGTGCCAGCAGTCCCAGTCCGGGAGATACGCAGTATTTT
J: TRBJ2-7; V: TRBV7-6; size: NA; D: NA; CDR3: CASSLGTAGRSSYEQYF; DNA: TGTGCCAGCAGCTTAGGAACGGCAGGCCGGAGCTCCTACGAGCAGTACTTC
J: TRBJ2-7; V: TRBV15; size: few; D: NA; CDR3: CATSREGGSYEQYF; DNA: TGTGCCACCAGCAGAGAAGGAGGTTCCTACGAGCAGTACTTC
J: TRBJ2-3; V: TRBV5-1; size: NA; D: NA; CDR3: CASSSEWGTSKDTQYF; DNA: TGCGCCAGCAGCTCGGAGTGGGGGACCAGCAAAGATACGCAGTATTTT
J: TRBJ2-5; V: TRBV30; size: NA; D: NA; CDR3: CAWGLGGTQYF; DNA: TGTGCCTGGGGGCTCGGGGGTACCCAGTACTTC
J: TRBJ2-5; V: TRBV7-2; size: NA; D: NA; CDR3: CASRRGAEETQYF; DNA: TGTGCCAGCAGGCGGGGCGCAGAGGAGACCCAGTACTTC
J: TRBJ2-2; V: TRBV20-1; size: few; D: NA; CDR3: CSARALEGEGTNTGELFF; DNA: TGCAGTGCTAGAGCTCTGGAAGGGGAAGGGACTAACACCGGGGAGCTGTTTTTT
J: TRBJ2-7; V: TRBV9; size: many; D: NA; CDR3: CASSGDSTTGSYEQYF; DNA: TGTGCCAGCAGCGGGGATTCGACAACGGGGTCCTACGAGCAGTACTTC
J: TRBJ2-1; V: TRBV19; size: NA; D: NA; CDR3: CASNEIGKQFF; DNA: TGTGCCAGTAACGAGATCGGAAAGCAGTTCTTC
J: TRBJ1-2; V: TRBV5-1; size: few; D: TRBD1; CDR3: CASSWDRPNYGYTF; DNA: TGCGCCAGCAGCTGGGACAGGCCGAACTATGGCTACACCTTC
J: TRBJ1-1; V: TRBV10-3; size: NA; D: NA; CDR3: CATGVGRENTEAFF; DNA: TGTGCCACTGGCGTGGGACGGGAGAACACTGAAGCTTTCTTT
J: TRBJ1-2; V: TRBV5-5; size: NA; D: TRBD1; CDR3: CASSSRGDRGYGYTF; DNA: TGTGCCAGCAGCTCCCGGGGGGACAGGGGCTATGGCTACACCTTC
J: TRBJ2-3; V: TRBV6-6; size: NA; D: NA; CDR3: CATQIFKDSGTDTQYF; DNA: TGTGCCACCCAAATCTTTAAGGACAGTGGGACAGATACGCAGTATTTT
J: TRBJ2-7; V: TRBV7-9; size: NA; D: TRBD2; CDR3: CASSLSLAGGSYEKYF; DNA: TGTGCCAGCAGCTTATCTCTAGCGGGGGGCTCCTACGAGAAGTACTTC
J: TRBJ1-3; V: TRBV7-9; size: NA; D: NA; CDR3: CASSLYPRGARSGNTIYF; DNA: TGTGCCAGCAGCTTATACCCCCGGGGAGCACGCTCTGGAAACACCATATATTTT
J: TRBJ2-7; V: TRBV27; size: few; D: TRBD1; CDR3: CASRTTGGGYEQYF; DNA: TGTGCCAGCAGAACTACAGGGGGCGGGTACGAGCAGTACTTC
J: TRBJ1-3; V: TRBV12-3/TRBV12-4; size: many; D: NA; CDR3: CASSLSGSGNTIYF; DNA: TGTGCCAGCAGCTTATCGGGCTCTGGAAACACCATATATTTT
J: TRBJ2-2; V: TRBV7-9; size: NA; D: NA; CDR3: CASSHMGRKGTTGELFF; DNA: TGTGCCAGCAGCCACATGGGGCGAAAAGGTACCACCGGGGAGCTGTTTTTT
J: TRBJ1-2; V: TRBV12-3/TRBV12-4; size: few; D: NA; CDR3: CASSLGSDGYTF; DNA: TGTGCCAGCAGTTTGGGGAGCGATGGCTACACCTTC
J: TRBJ2-5; V: TRBV7-2; size: NA; D: NA; CDR3: CASRPPPRGGGRETQYF; DNA: TGTGCCAGCAGACCTCCACCGCGGGGAGGAGGCAGAGAGACCCAGTACTTC
J: TRBJ2-4; V: TRBV5-5; size: NA; D: NA; CDR3: CASSFPQFDIQYF; DNA: TGTGCCAGCAGCTTTCCACAGTTCGACATTCAGTACTTC
J: TRBJ2-1; V: TRBV4-1; size: few; D: TRBD2; CDR3: CASSDALAGYNEQFF; DNA: TGCGCCAGCAGCGATGCACTAGCGGGCTACAATGAGCAGTTCTTC
J: TRBJ2-2; V: TRBV7-2; size: NA; D: TRBD1; CDR3: CASSRSGQVYTGELFF; DNA: TGTGCCAGCAGCCGCTCGGGACAGGTGTACACCGGGGAGCTGTTTTTT
J: TRBJ1-1; V: TRBV2; size: few; D: NA; CDR3: CASSDADNTEAFF; DNA: TGTGCCAGCAGTGATGCCGATAACACTGAAGCTTTCTTT
J: TRBJ2-1; V: TRBV10-3; size: NA; D: TRBD2; CDR3: CAISESGGASYNEQFF; DNA: TGTGCCATCAGTGAGTCGGGAGGGGCATCCTACAATGAGCAGTTCTTC
J: TRBJ1-2; V: TRBV5-4; size: few; D: TRBD1; CDR3: CASSVVRTGYIYGYTF; DNA: TGTGCCAGCAGCGTCGTGAGGACAGGGTACATCTATGGCTACACCTTC
J: TRBJ2-4; V: TRBV20-1; size: NA; D: NA; CDR3: CSARAELGNIQYF; DNA: TGCAGTGCTAGAGCTGAGCTGGGGAACATTCAGTACTTC
J: TRBJ2-7; V: TRBV7-3; size: NA; D: TRBD2; CDR3: CASSPSSGASYEQYF; DNA: TGTGCCAGCAGCCCCTCTAGCGGGGCATCCTACGAGCAGTACTTC
J: TRBJ1-2; V: TRBV7-9; size: few; D: TRBD1; CDR3: CASSFPGTEHYGYTF; DNA: TGTGCCAGCAGCTTCCCCGGGACAGAACACTATGGCTACACCTTC
J: TRBJ1-2; V: TRBV6-6; size: few; D: NA; CDR3: CATFPGTSNYGYTF; DNA: TGTGCCACCTTCCCAGGGACCTCTAACTATGGCTACACCTTC
J: TRBJ2-7; V: TRBV29-1; size: NA; D: TRBD1; CDR3: CSVEGYPGQGYEQYF; DNA: TGCAGCGTTGAGGGCTACCCGGGACAGGGTTACGAGCAGTACTTC
J: TRBJ2-3; V: TRBV2; size: NA; D: TRBD2; CDR3: CASRPTSGPGDTQYF; DNA: TGTGCCAGCAGACCTACTAGCGGTCCGGGGGATACGCAGTATTTT